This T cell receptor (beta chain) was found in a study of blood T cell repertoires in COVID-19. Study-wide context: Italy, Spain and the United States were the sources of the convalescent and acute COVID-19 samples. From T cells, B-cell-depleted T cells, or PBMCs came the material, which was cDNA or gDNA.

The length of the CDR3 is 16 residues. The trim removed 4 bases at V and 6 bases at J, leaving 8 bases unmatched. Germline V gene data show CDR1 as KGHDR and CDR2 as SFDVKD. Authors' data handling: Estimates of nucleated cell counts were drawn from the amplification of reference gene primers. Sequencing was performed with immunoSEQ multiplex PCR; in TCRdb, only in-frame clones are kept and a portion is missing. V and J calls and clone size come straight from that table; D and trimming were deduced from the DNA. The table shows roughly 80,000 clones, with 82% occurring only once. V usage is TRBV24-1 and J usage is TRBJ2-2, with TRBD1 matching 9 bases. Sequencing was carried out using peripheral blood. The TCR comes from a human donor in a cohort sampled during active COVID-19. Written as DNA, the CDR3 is TGTGCCACCAGTGACCCGCGACAGGGGGATGCCGGGGAGCTGTTTTTT. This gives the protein CATSDPRQGDAGELFF.